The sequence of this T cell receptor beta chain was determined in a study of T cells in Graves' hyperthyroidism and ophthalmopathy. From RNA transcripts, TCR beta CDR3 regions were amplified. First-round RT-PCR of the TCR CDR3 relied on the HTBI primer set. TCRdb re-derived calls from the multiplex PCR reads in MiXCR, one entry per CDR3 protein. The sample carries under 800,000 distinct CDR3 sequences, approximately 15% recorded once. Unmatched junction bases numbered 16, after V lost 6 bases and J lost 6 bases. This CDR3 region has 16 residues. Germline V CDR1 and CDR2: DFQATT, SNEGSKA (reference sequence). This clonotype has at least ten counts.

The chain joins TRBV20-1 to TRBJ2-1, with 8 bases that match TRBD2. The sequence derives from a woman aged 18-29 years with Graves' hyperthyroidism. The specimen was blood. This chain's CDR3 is CSAQLGTRILRNEQFF. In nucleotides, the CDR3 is TGCAGTGCCCAACTCGGGACTAGGATTCTACGCAATGAGCAGTTCTTC.